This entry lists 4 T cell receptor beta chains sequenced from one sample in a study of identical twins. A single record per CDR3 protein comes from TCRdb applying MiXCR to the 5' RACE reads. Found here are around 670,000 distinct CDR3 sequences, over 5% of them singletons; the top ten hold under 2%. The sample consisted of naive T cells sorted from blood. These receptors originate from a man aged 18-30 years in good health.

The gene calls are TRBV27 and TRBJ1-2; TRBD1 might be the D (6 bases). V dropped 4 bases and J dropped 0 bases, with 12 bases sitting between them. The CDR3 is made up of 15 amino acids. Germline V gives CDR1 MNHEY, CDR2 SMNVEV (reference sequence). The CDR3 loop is CASSSTGRSNYGYTF. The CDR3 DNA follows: TGTGCCAGCAGTTCGACAGGACGATCTAACTATGGCTACACCTTC.

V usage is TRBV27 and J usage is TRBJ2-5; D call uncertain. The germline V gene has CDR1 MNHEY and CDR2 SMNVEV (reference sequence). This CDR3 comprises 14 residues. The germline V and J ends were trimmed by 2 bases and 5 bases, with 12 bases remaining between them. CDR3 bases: TGTGCCAGCAGTTTACGCAGCATCGGCGAGACCCAGTACTTC. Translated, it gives CASSLRSIGETQYF.

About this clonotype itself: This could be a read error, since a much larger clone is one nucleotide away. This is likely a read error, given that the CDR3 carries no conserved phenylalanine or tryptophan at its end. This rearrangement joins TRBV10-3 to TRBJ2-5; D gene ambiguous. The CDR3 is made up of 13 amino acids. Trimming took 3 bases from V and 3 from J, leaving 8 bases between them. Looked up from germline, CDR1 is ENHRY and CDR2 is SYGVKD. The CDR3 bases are TGTGCCATCAGTGATTTAGGAGAAGAGACCCAGTACTCC. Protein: CAISDLGEETQYS.

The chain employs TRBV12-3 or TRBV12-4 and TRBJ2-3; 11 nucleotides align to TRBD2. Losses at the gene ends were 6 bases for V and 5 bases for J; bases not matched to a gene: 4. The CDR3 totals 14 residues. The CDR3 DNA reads TGTGCCAGCAGACTAGCGGGAGCGGGAGATACGCAGTATTTT. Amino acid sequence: CASRLAGAGDTQYF.